The source of this TCR beta chain is a study of beta chain features in type 1 diabetes. Study-wide results and limits: Moderate yet significant TCRB CDR3 shortening was seen in Type 1 diabetes patients in all four CD4+ subsets.

Trimming removed 4 bases from V and 2 bases from J, with 8 bases in between. CDR3 length: 13 amino acids. The V gene's germline CDR1 is MNHEY and CDR2 SVGAGI. Reverse transcription of all isolated RNA meant that expressed TCRB transcripts were sequenced. Data came from immunoSEQ multiplex PCR; TCRdb stores just in-frame clones and leaves some out. The sample yields hundreds of thousands of clones, roughly 10% seen once. A few counts support this clone. Antigen: not known. Every single donor gave one heparinised blood draw, and these averaged about 116 mL. Based on CD45RO/CCR7/CD25/CD127/CD95/CD27, CD4+ regulatory, stem cell-like memory, naive and central memory cells were sorted.

The chain recombines TRBV6-5 with TRBJ2-5; D remains unclear. The sequence derives from a man younger than 40 with type 1 diabetes. The sequencing sample was made of naive CD4+ T cells from blood. This chain's CDR3 is CASSFGKQETQYF. CDR3 sequence (DNA): TGTGCCAGCAGTTTCGGTAAACAAGAGACCCAGTACTTC.